This TCR beta chain stems from a study of blood T cell repertoires in COVID-19. About the study: The analysed material was cDNA or gDNA that came from T cells, B-cell-depleted T cells, or PBMCs.

This clone appeared once. The CDR3 runs 15 residues. Per the germline V gene, CDR1 is SGHKS and CDR2 is YYEKEE (reference sequence). Trimming removed 1 base from V and 2 bases from J, with 12 bases in between. The assay was immunoSEQ multiplex PCR, and TCRdb's table has in-frame clones only and misses some. The sample holds under 500,000 clones, approximately 90% seen once. This chain connects TRBV5-5 to TRBJ2-5; maybe TRBD2 (5 bases). The receptor was derived from a woman younger than 45 with acute or convalescent COVID-19. Sequenced sample: peripheral blood. The CDR3 DNA reads as TGTGCCAGCAGCTTGTTAGCAGGCGGGCAAGAGACCCAGTACTTC. It yields the protein CASSLLAGGQETQYF.